Shown below are 24 T cell receptor beta chains from a single sample sequenced in a study of cytomegalovirus exposure and HLA in healthy donors. Clones were read by immunoSEQ multiplex PCR, and TCRdb kept only the in-frame ones, dropping some. Seen here are over 150,000 clones, under 90% observed once, and the top ten hold 9% to 12%. Sequencing was performed on PBMCs. The source of these receptors is a woman between 18 and 29 years old in good health and CMV-seropositive.

The CDR3 here is CSVPGIAKNIQYF. In DNA form, the CDR3 reads TGCAGCGTACCAGGTATAGCCAAAAACATTCAGTACTTC. The J gene is TRBJ2-4, the V gene TRBV29-1; D remains unclear. The CDR3 length is 13 residues. V lost 6 bases and J lost 0, with 9 bases in between. Looked up from germline, CDR1 is SQVTM and CDR2 is ANQGSEA.

The chain has TRBV13 and TRBJ2-1, with D unresolved. The CDR3 runs to 11 residues. Germline-derived CDR1 and CDR2 are PRHDT and FYEKMQ (reference sequence). Trimming removed 6 bases at V and 5 bases at J, with 5 bases between. CDR3 coding DNA: TGTGCCAGCAGGTGGCACAATGAGCAGTTCTTC. Encoded protein: CASRWHNEQFF. The entire variable domain, with the rest obtained from reference TRBV13 and TRBJ2-1, is as follows: AAGVIQSPRHLIKEKRETATLKCYPIPRHDTVYWYQQGPGQDPQFLISFYEKMQSDKGSIPDRFSAQQFSDYHSELNMSSLELGDSALYFCASRWHNEQFFGPGTRLTVL.

The V and J genes are TRBV7-9 and TRBJ1-2, with D uncertain. Germline V gene lookup returns CDR1 SEHNR and CDR2 FQNEAQ (reference sequence). The V gene lost 5 bases and the J gene lost 3 bases, with 7 bases spanning the gap. The CDR3 has 12 amino acids. This chain's CDR3 is CASSPLDYGYTF. CDR3 bases: TGTGCCAGCAGCCCGCTAGACTATGGCTACACCTTC.

This chain joins TRBV2 and TRBJ2-1; D not certain. This CDR3 comprises 13 residues. Trimming left V 6 bases short and J 6 bases short, with 12 bases between. The germline CDR1 and CDR2 sequences are SNHLY and FYNNEI. CDR3: CASRVEEVNEQFF. In DNA form, the CDR3 reads TGTGCCAGCAGGGTGGAAGAGGTCAATGAGCAGTTCTTC.

This rearrangement joins TRBV29-1 to TRBJ2-2, with 12 nucleotides matching TRBD2. Per the germline V gene, CDR1 is SQVTM and CDR2 is ANQGSEA. This CDR3 comprises 14 residues. The V and J ends lost 6 bases and 5 bases, in that order; junction bases with no gene match: 4. The CDR3 DNA reads as TGCAGCGTGGGGACTAGCGGGTATACCGGGGAGCTGTTTTTT. Amino acid sequence: CSVGTSGYTGELFF.

This clone showed up just once. The CDR3 loop is CASSSKGETGETGELFF. The DNA for the CDR3 is TGTGCCAGCAGCTCAAAGGGTGAGACAGGGGAAACCGGGGAGCTGTTTTTT. The V and J genes are TRBV21-1 and TRBJ2-2; TRBD1 is taken as the D call from the table, unchecked against the DNA. TRBV21-1 corresponds to a pseudogene. The CDR3 length is 17 residues.

This chain connects TRBV10-3 to TRBJ2-7, with a possible D match to TRBD1 (5 bases). Trimming took off 3 bases at V and 5 bases at J, with 11 bases between the two ends. Germline V gene data show CDR1 as ENHRY and CDR2 as SYGVKD. The CDR3 covers 13 residues. CDR3 in amino acids: CAISEGVGDEQYF. For the CDR3, the DNA is TGTGCCATCAGTGAAGGGGTTGGCGACGAGCAGTACTTC.

The chain combines TRBV18 with TRBJ2-5, with D tentatively TRBD1 (5 bases). Germline loops: CDR1 KGHSH, CDR2 LQKENI. V lost 6 bases, J lost 1 base, and 9 bases lay in between. The CDR3 sequence is 13 residues long. In nucleotides, the CDR3 is TGTGCCAGCTCCTCGGACATCCAAGAGACCCAGTACTTC. It is translated as CASSSDIQETQYF. The whole variable domain, remainder taken from reference TRBV18 and TRBJ2-5, is NAGVMQNPRHLVRRRGQEARLRCSPMKGHSHVYWYRQLPEEGLKFMVYLQKENIIDESGMPKERFSAEFPKEGPSILRIQQVVRGDSAAYFCASSSDIQETQYFGPGTRLLVL.

This chain uses TRBV7-8 with TRBJ2-7; 10 bases align to TRBD2. The CDR3 totals 15 residues. Germline-derived CDR1 and CDR2 are SGHVS and FQNEAQ. V lost 3 bases and J lost 4; bases outside the gene matches: 6. This CDR3 is CASSFGASGSYEQYF. The CDR3 nucleotides read TGTGCCAGCAGCTTTGGTGCTAGCGGGAGTTACGAGCAGTACTTC.

The chain carries TRBV5-1 and TRBJ1-4, with TRBD1 matching over 9 bases. Trimming took 1 base from V and 6 from J; bases not matched to a gene: 16. This CDR3 has 19 amino acids. Germline V lookup: CDR1 SGHRS, CDR2 YFSETQ. CDR3 coding DNA: TGCGCCAGCAGCTTGATAGCCCGGGACAGGGTATCGGTATATGAAAAACTGTTTTTT. Amino acids: CASSLIARDRVSVYEKLFF.

The chain combines TRBV11-3 with TRBJ2-1, with D possibly matching TRBD2 (6 bases). Germline loops: CDR1 SGHNT, CDR2 YENEEA. Between the trimmed V and J ends, which lost 6 bases and 8 bases, there was a span of 17 bases. CDR3 size: 14 residues. CDR3 DNA: TGTGCCAGCAGGGCTAGCGTTGTCGGCGATGAGCAGTTCTTC. Residues: CASRASVVGDEQFF.

In this sample, this clone turned up a few times. This chain connects TRBV11-2 to TRBJ2-7; tentatively, D is TRBD1 (6 bases). The CDR3 consists of 11 residues. The V gene's germline CDR1 is SGHAT and CDR2 FQNNGV. V was shortened by 2 bases and J by 11 bases, with 10 bases between the two germline ends. The DNA of the CDR3 is TGTGCCAGCAGCTTAATGGGGGCGAAGTACTTC. Amino acids: CASSLMGAKYF.

The chain is built from TRBV6-1 and TRBJ1-5; TRBD1 agrees at 9 bases. After removal of 5 bases from V and 6 bases from J, the junction contained 8 bases not matched to a gene. There are 15 residues in the CDR3. The V gene's germline CDR1 is MNHNS and CDR2 SASEGT. The CDR3 DNA reads as TGTGCCAGCAGTACGGGGACAGGGATGTTTCAGCCCCAGCATTTT. Its translation: CASSTGTGMFQPQHF.

Note on this clone: The sample has other DNA sequences that encode this CDR3 too. The chain recombines TRBV6-5 with TRBJ2-7, with no clear D. Trimming removed 0 bases from V and 0 bases from J, with 6 bases in between. CDR3 length: 14 amino acids. Germline CDR1 reads MNHEY; CDR2 reads SVGAGI. CDR3 DNA sequence: TGTGCCAGCAGTTACTCTCCTAGCTCCTACGAGCAGTACTTC. This codes for CASSYSPSSYEQYF.

The V gene is TRBV5-1, the J gene TRBJ2-1; 9 bases line up with TRBD2. Per the germline V gene, CDR1 is SGHRS and CDR2 is YFSETQ. CDR3 size: 16 residues. J lost 3 bases, V lost 3 bases, and 7 bases had no gene match. This CDR3 reads CASSSLAGVDYNEQFF. The CDR3, as DNA: TGCGCCAGCAGCTCCTTAGCGGGAGTAGACTACAATGAGCAGTTCTTC.

The chain joins TRBV4-1 to TRBJ2-7; a possible D gene is TRBD2 (6 bases). CDR1 is MGHRA and CDR2 is YSYEKL in the germline V gene. Trimming shortened V by 3 bases and J by 6 bases, and 18 bases separated the two germline ends. The CDR3 has 15 residues. CDR3 in amino acids: CASSQEGSPRGEQYF. CDR3 DNA sequence: TGCGCCAGCAGCCAGGAGGGTTCCCCAAGGGGCGAGCAGTACTTC.

The chain recombines TRBV10-3 with TRBJ2-6; possible D gene TRBD1, 6 bases. Germline loops: CDR1 ENHRY, CDR2 SYGVKD. The CDR3 runs to 19 residues. Trimming removed 0 bases from V and 4 bases from J, with 19 bases in between. The CDR3 DNA follows: TGTGCCATCAGTGAGTCGGGACAAAGAAGTGGCTCCGGGGCCAACGTCCTGACTTTC. Protein product: CAISESGQRSGSGANVLTF.

This clone was observed a single time. The chain joins TRBV7-3 to TRBJ2-2; D perhaps matches TRBD1 (5 bases). Per the germline V gene, CDR1 is SGHTA and CDR2 is FQGTGA. The CDR3 covers 14 residues. V dropped 6 bases and J dropped 1 base, with 9 bases sitting between them. The CDR3 region is CASRWGQNTGELFF. CDR3 in DNA: TGTGCCAGCAGATGGGGCCAGAACACCGGGGAGCTGTTTTTT. Supplemented by reference TRBV7-3 and TRBJ2-2, the full variable domain reads GAGVSQTPSNKVTEKGKYVELRCDPISGHTALYWYRQSLGQGPEFLIYFQGTGAADDSGLPNDRFFAVRPEGSVSTLKIQRTERGDSAVYLCASRWGQNTGELFFGEGSRLTVL.

The chain couples TRBV5-1 to TRBJ2-1; 8 bases are shared with TRBD2. The length of the CDR3 is 16 residues. Trimming removed 2 bases from V and 7 bases from J; junction bases left unmatched: 11. Germline CDR1 is SGHRS and CDR2 is YFSETQ. CDR3 in DNA: TGCGCCAGCAGCTTTTTACCAGCGGGAGATTTTAATGAGCAGTTCTTC. It codes for CASSFLPAGDFNEQFF.

The chain couples TRBV19 to TRBJ2-6, with D possibly matching TRBD1 (6 bases). Germline V CDR1 and CDR2: LNHDA, SQIVND (reference sequence). The CDR3 totals 16 residues. V lost 5 bases and J 3 bases, leaving 14 bases between the germline ends. In nucleotides, the CDR3 is TGTGCCAGTAGTGACGAACAGGGTTTTGGGGCCAACGTCCTGACTTTC. Amino acids: CASSDEQGFGANVLTF.

The V gene is TRBV19, the J gene TRBJ2-1; the match to TRBD2 covers 10 bases. Losses at the gene ends were 7 bases for V and 10 bases for J; bases not matched to a gene: 13. Looked up from germline, CDR1 is LNHDA and CDR2 is SQIVND (reference sequence). The CDR3 is made up of 15 amino acids. This CDR3 is CASTRGGLAGAEQFF. The CDR3 bases are TGTGCCAGTACCCGCGGGGGTCTAGCGGGAGCGGAGCAGTTCTTC.

The sample holds a few counts of this clone. The V call is TRBV18, the J call TRBJ1-1; D not resolved. V lost 3 bases and J lost 1, with 6 bases in between. Per germline, CDR1 KGHSH and CDR2 LQKENI. The CDR3 sequence is 13 residues long. The CDR3 here is CASSPTENTEAFF. The CDR3 coding sequence is TGTGCCAGCTCACCCACAGAGAACACTGAAGCTTTCTTT.

This sequence joins TRBV29-1 and TRBJ2-5; TRBD2 might be the D (6 bases). Germline V gene data show CDR1 as SQVTM and CDR2 as ANQGSEA. The CDR3 is 15 residues long. The V end lost 3 bases, the J end lost 4 bases, and 18 bases lay between the germline ends. CDR3: CSVDPDYRSGETQYF. Here the CDR3 DNA reads TGCAGCGTTGATCCGGACTATCGGTCGGGAGAGACCCAGTACTTC.

The CDR3 coding sequence is TGTGCCAGCAGCTACCGACCCGCGGGACGGGAGAGCTACGAGCAGTACTTC. Its protein product is CASSYRPAGRESYEQYF. The rearrangement uses TRBV7-2 and TRBJ2-7, with a weak D call TRBD2 (6 bases). The germline V and J ends were trimmed by 4 bases and 3 bases, with 22 bases remaining between them. Germline V gene sequence: CDR1 SGHTA, CDR2 FQGNSA. The CDR3 covers 17 residues.